This T cell receptor (beta chain) was found in a study of blood T cell repertoires in COVID-19. Study background: Acute and convalescent COVID-19 specimens originated in the United States, Italy and Spain. Sample material is recorded as cDNA or gDNA derived from T cells, B-cell-depleted T cells, or PBMCs.

The CDR3 extends over 18 amino acids. V lost 3 bases to trimming and J lost 1 base, with 21 bases between them. Looked up from germline, CDR1 is SGHNT and CDR2 is YYREEE (reference sequence). Two negative PCRs, clearance, or symptom resolution characterized the recovered Cohort 3 donors. Original processing notes: Cell counts per sample came from amplifying reference gene primers. Here immunoSEQ multiplex PCR was the method, and the copy in TCRdb shows in-frame clones only, minus some. V, J and clone size reflect that table, while D and trimming were determined from the DNA. The table includes some 250,000 clones, 70% to 90% detected once.

This sequence joins TRBV5-4 and TRBJ2-3; maybe TRBD2 (6 bases). The specimen was PBMCs or T cells enriched from blood (not recorded which). This TCR derives from a woman aged 45-65 years who had recovered from COVID-19. The DNA of the CDR3 is TGTGCCAGCAGCTCAACGACAGAAATGGGGGGAGGCACAGATACGCAGTATTTT. The encoded protein is CASSSTTEMGGGTDTQYF.